Below are 22 T cell receptor beta chains sequenced from a single sample in a study of blood T cells in healthy people across ages. Through a sample-barcoded 5' primer and a J-beta primer mix, a second PCR was run for roughly 7 to 11 cycles. TCRdb independently ran MiXCR on the 5' RACE reads; one entry per CDR3 protein. The data contain around 1,000,000 distinct CDR3 sequences, around 27% of them singletons. These data were also reused for a study on T cells of mothers and their children.

The sample taken for sequencing was blood. These receptors were taken from a girl aged 2 to 10 in good health.

V usage is TRBV7-9 and J usage is TRBJ2-3, with 7 bases matching TRBD1. Trimming took 5 bases from V and 2 from J; bases not matched to a gene: 10. Per the germline V gene, CDR1 is SEHNR and CDR2 is FQNEAQ (reference sequence). The CDR3 covers 16 residues. The CDR3 DNA sequence: TGTGCCAGCAGCCCTGGACAGGTCATAACCACAGATACGCAGTATTTT. Amino acid sequence: CASSPGQVITTDTQYF.

The V gene is TRBV19, the J gene TRBJ1-2; TRBD1 aligns across 9 bases. The CDR3 totals 15 residues. Germline CDR1 LNHDA, CDR2 SQIVND (reference sequence). Trimming at V came to 8 bases and at J to 0 bases, leaving 7 bases not matched to a gene. The CDR3 sequence is CASRQGEGSNYGYTF. For the CDR3, the DNA is TGTGCCAGTCGACAGGGGGAGGGATCTAACTATGGCTACACCTTC. Full variable domain (missing parts from reference TRBV19 and TRBJ1-2): DGGITQSPKYLFRKEGQNVTLSCEQNLNHDAMYWYRQDPGQGLRLIYYSQIVNDFQKGDIAEGYSVSREKKESFPLTVTSAQKNPTAFYLCASRQGEGSNYGYTFGSGTRLTVV.

This clonotype was observed a few times. DNA of the CDR3: TGTGCCAGCAGCTTCGAATTTGGGGGGGAGACTACACATTACGAGCAGTACTTC. Translation: CASSFEFGGETTHYEQYF. The V gene is TRBV11-2, the J gene TRBJ2-5; TRBD2 matches at 7 bases. The J call is in doubt because the DNA end fits TRBJ2-7 better. Germline lookup yields CDR1 SGHAT and CDR2 FQNNGV. CDR3 size: 18 residues.

The chain joins TRBV4-1 to TRBJ2-5, with D tentatively TRBD1 (5 bases). The end of the DNA aligns better with TRBJ2-7, so the J call may be wrong. This CDR3 spans 14 amino acids. Germline V CDR1 and CDR2: MGHRA, YSYEKL. For the CDR3, the DNA is TGCGCCAGCAGCCAAGGTTTGGGGCGCTGCGAGCAGTACTTC. Translated: CASSQGLGRCEQYF.

This clonotype was seen only once. The chain carries TRBV7-9 and TRBJ2-5; perhaps TRBD1 as D (6 bases). V lost 8 bases, J lost 4 bases, and 14 bases lay in between. The CDR3 sequence is 13 residues long. Germline V gene data show CDR1 as SEHNR and CDR2 as FQNEAQ (reference sequence). The CDR3 protein is CASPPRGVETQYF. CDR3 sequence (DNA): TGTGCCAGCCCCCCCAGGGGAGTAGAGACCCAGTACTTC.

The count of this clonotype is one. V usage is TRBV7-3 and J usage is TRBJ2-1; D remains unclear. Germline values: CDR1 SGHTA, CDR2 FQGTGA. This CDR3 is 13 amino acids long. Trimming removed 6 bases from V and 9 bases from J, with 15 bases in between. The CDR3 loop reads CASSLHLGVEQFF. CDR3 nucleotide sequence: TGTGCCAGCAGTCTACACCTGGGCGTTGAGCAGTTCTTC. The full variable domain, in which reference TRBV7-3 and TRBJ2-1 provide the parts outside the CDR3, is GAGVSQTPSNKVTEKGKYVELRCDPISGHTALYWYRQSLGQGPEFLIYFQGTGAADDSGLPNDRFFAVRPEGSVSTLKIQRTERGDSAVYLCASSLHLGVEQFFGPGTRLTVL.

This chain connects TRBV20-1 to TRBJ2-2; D call uncertain. CDR1 DFQATT and CDR2 SNEGSKA come from the germline V gene (reference sequence). Between the trimmed V and J ends, which lost 3 bases and 3 bases, there was a span of 11 bases. CDR3 length equals 14 residues. CDR3 coding DNA: TGCAGTGCTAGGCCTAGATGGTACACCGGGGAGCTGTTTTTT. Protein product: CSARPRWYTGELFF.

Only a few counts were recorded for this clonotype. CDR3 in amino acids: CASSPMFVGANVLTF. The CDR3 DNA reads as TGTGCCAGCAGTCCTATGTTTGTGGGGGCCAACGTCCTGACTTTC. The J gene is TRBJ2-6, the V gene TRBV27; D is ambiguous. V lost 5 bases and J lost 4, with 12 bases in between. The CDR3 extends over 15 amino acids. Germline lookup yields CDR1 MNHEY and CDR2 SMNVEV (reference sequence). Full variable domain (remainder filled in from reference TRBV27 and TRBJ2-6): EAQVTQNPRYLITVTGKKLTVTCSQNMNHEYMSWYRQDPGLGLRQIYYSMNVEVTDKGDVPEGYKVSRKEKRNFPLILESPSPNQTSLYFCASSPMFVGANVLTFGAGSRLTVL.

This clonotype has more than one count but fewer than ten. The chain links TRBV29-1 to TRBJ1-2; TRBD1 agrees at 7 bases. CDR3 size: 12 residues. Germline V gene data show CDR1 as SQVTM and CDR2 as ANQGSEA. V shed 6 bases, J shed 4 bases, and the junction held 5 bases outside the gene matches. The CDR3 is CSVADRVYGYTF. In DNA, the CDR3 is TGCAGCGTCGCCGACAGGGTCTATGGCTACACCTTC.

The J gene is TRBJ2-7, the V gene TRBV10-3; D may be TRBD1 or TRBD2 (5 bases each). The CDR3 has 13 amino acids. The ends were cut back, 5 bases at V and 4 bases at J, with 12 bases in the middle. The germline V gene encodes CDR1 ENHRY and CDR2 SYGVKD. CDR3 sequence reads: CAISPGTLYEQYF. In DNA, the CDR3 is TGTGCCATCAGTCCCGGGACCTTATACGAGCAGTACTTC.

The table lists this clonotype with a few counts. The rearrangement joins TRBV10-3 to TRBJ2-1; the match to TRBD2 covers 7 bases. The CDR3 is 15 residues long. After removal of 1 base from V and 4 bases from J, the junction contained 4 bases not matched to a gene. CDR1 is ENHRY, CDR2 SYGVKD, per germline. In nucleotides, the CDR3 is TGTGCCATCAGTGAGTTGTCTAGCGGATACAATGAGCAGTTCTTC. Amino acids: CAISELSSGYNEQFF.

Only a few counts were recorded for this clonotype. V gene TRBV12-3 or TRBV12-4 combines with J gene TRBJ2-1; the D gene is possibly TRBD2 (6 bases). V shed 7 bases and J shed 0 bases, with 22 bases lying between them. The CDR3 is 18 amino acids. CDR3 amino acids: CASTPSPGGMSSYNEQFF. Written as DNA, the CDR3 is TGTGCCAGCACCCCAAGCCCGGGCGGGATGAGCTCCTACAATGAGCAGTTCTTC.

The J gene is TRBJ2-5, the V gene TRBV28; D unresolved. Per germline, CDR1 MDHEN and CDR2 SYDVKM. V lost 10 bases and J 5 bases, leaving 8 bases between the germline ends. The CDR3 is made up of 10 amino acids. CDR3 bases: TGTGCCACCGCGCGGGAGACCCAGTACTTC. Translation gives CATARETQYF.

The rearrangement uses TRBV28 and TRBJ2-1; 11 bases match TRBD2. This CDR3 spans 16 amino acids. CDR1 is MDHEN and CDR2 is SYDVKM in the germline V gene. V lost 7 bases to trimming and J lost 3 bases; unmatched junction nucleotides: 8. This chain's CDR3 is CASTATGTSGYNEQFF. The CDR3 DNA is TGTGCCAGCACCGCTACCGGGACTAGCGGCTACAATGAGCAGTTCTTC.

V and J are TRBV6-5 and TRBJ2-5, with TRBD1 as a possible D gene (6 bases). The germline V gene encodes CDR1 MNHEY and CDR2 SVGAGI. The V and J ends lost 0 bases and 0 bases respectively, with 14 bases between them. The CDR3 totals 17 residues. The CDR3 reads CASSYSGPTGYQETQYF. In DNA, the CDR3 is TGTGCCAGCAGTTACTCGGGTCCCACAGGGTACCAAGAGACCCAGTACTTC.

CDR3 loop: CASSLVTSKETQYF. The CDR3 bases are TGTGCCAGCAGCTTAGTTACCAGTAAAGAGACCCAGTACTTC. The chain employs TRBV7-9 and TRBJ2-5; D is undetermined. From germline, CDR1 is SEHNR and CDR2 FQNEAQ (reference sequence). The V end lost 1 base, the J end lost 3 bases, and 9 bases lay between the germline ends. The CDR3 has 14 residues.

The V gene is TRBV6-5, the J gene TRBJ2-2; D gene ambiguous. CDR3 length equals 19 residues. Trimming removed 3 bases at V and 2 bases at J, with 22 bases between. The V gene's germline CDR1 is MNHEY and CDR2 SVGAGI. The CDR3 reads CASSYSRWTPFINTGELFF. CDR3 DNA: TGTGCCAGCAGTTATTCCCGGTGGACGCCCTTCATAAACACCGGGGAGCTGTTTTTT.

This chain connects TRBV27 to TRBJ1-1, with D possibly matching TRBD1 (5 bases). Germline lookup yields CDR1 MNHEY and CDR2 SMNVEV (reference sequence). With 2 bases removed from V and 4 bases from J, the gap between germline ends came to 14 bases. The CDR3 has 15 amino acids. The CDR3: CASSLGSGQGTEAFF. The CDR3 nucleotides are TGTGCCAGCAGTTTAGGGTCAGGCCAGGGCACTGAAGCTTTCTTT.

The table lists this clonotype with a few counts. V and J are TRBV7-2 and TRBJ1-4; unclear D gene. Germline CDR1 is SGHTA and CDR2 is FQGNSA. Trimming stripped 2 bases from V and 4 bases from J, with 11 bases between. The CDR3 has 15 amino acids. The CDR3 here is CASSLRLAYNEKLFF. DNA for the CDR3: TGTGCCAGCAGCTTACGCCTCGCCTATAATGAAAAACTGTTTTTT.

In this sample, this clonotype turned up a few times. The chain carries TRBV14 and TRBJ2-5; no clear D. The J call may be in error: the DNA end matches TRBJ2-7 better. The germline V gene encodes CDR1 SGHDN and CDR2 FVKESK. The length of the CDR3 is 13 residues. The CDR3 reads CASSQENHNEQYF. CDR3 nucleotide sequence: TGTGCCAGCAGCCAGGAAAACCACAACGAGCAGTACTTC.

The chain has TRBV10-3 and TRBJ1-2; possible D gene TRBD1, 5 bases. Germline V lookup: CDR1 ENHRY, CDR2 SYGVKD. CDR3 length: 12 residues. Trimming pared 8 bases from V and 7 bases from J, leaving 14 bases between. The DNA of the CDR3 is TGTGCCATCGGGGAAGGGGTTGGTGGCTACACCTTC. It specifies CAIGEGVGGYTF.

This clonotype was seen many times. The chain employs TRBV2 and TRBJ2-7; perhaps TRBD1 as D (5 bases). The CDR3 extends over 13 amino acids. V was pared by 4 bases and J by 6 bases, with 13 bases between. CDR1 SNHLY and CDR2 FYNNEI come from the germline V gene. The CDR3 reads CASSALGVGEQYF. The CDR3 nucleotides read TGTGCCAGCAGTGCATTAGGGGTGGGCGAGCAGTACTTC.